This T cell receptor (beta chain) was sequenced in a study of cytomegalovirus exposure and HLA in healthy donors. Donors had nominal health at sampling but likely had unrecorded immune exposures. Worth noting for this clone: Its antigen is not identified. The junction differs from germline at one of its ends, possibly a read error. Other DNA sequences in this sample translate to the same CDR3.

Study outcomes and limitations: Across donors, most TCRs were seen rarely, yet some public ones were widespread. Testing in vitro showed a few CMV-associated chains specific for CMV antigens.

This CDR3 has 15 amino acids. Per the germline V gene, CDR1 is SGHNT and CDR2 is YYREEE (reference sequence). The primer mix had 60 Vbeta and 13 Jbeta primers. The method was immunoSEQ multiplex PCR; TCRdb's version includes in-frame clones alone and lacks a portion of them. Seen here are 150,000 to 160,000 clones, approximately 72% observed once, and the top ten hold over 2.5%. The genes are TRBV5-4 and TRBJ2-3; 10 bases are shared with TRBD2. The sequencing input was PBMCs. The receptor's source is a man aged 18-30 years in good health and CMV-seronegative. The CDR3 region has the DNA TGCGCCAGCAGCCGCGGGACTAGCGGCACAGATACGCAGTATTTT. Residues: CASSRGTSGTDTQYF.